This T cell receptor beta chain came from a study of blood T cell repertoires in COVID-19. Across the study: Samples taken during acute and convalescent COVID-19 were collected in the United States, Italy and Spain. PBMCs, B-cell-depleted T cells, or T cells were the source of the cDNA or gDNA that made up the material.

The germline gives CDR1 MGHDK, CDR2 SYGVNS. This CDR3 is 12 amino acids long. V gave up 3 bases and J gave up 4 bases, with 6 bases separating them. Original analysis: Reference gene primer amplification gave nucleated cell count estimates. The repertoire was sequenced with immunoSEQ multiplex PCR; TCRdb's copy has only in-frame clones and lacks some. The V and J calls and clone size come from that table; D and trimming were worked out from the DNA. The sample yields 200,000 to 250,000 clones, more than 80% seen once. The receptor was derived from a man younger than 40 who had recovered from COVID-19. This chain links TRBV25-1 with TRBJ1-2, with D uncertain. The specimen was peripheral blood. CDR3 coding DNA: TGTGCCAGCAGTGACCTTTTCTATGGCTACACCTTC. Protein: CASSDLFYGYTF.